This note documents a single TCR beta chain sequence. Its matching antigen is unknown. The data were produced by immunoSEQ multiplex PCR, yet TCRdb's version contains in-frame clones alone and is incomplete. The table records roughly 28,000 clones, around 86% of them present only once. This entry belongs to a study of T cell responses to AZD1222 COVID-19 vaccine. The study's findings and limits: Spike-specific TCR depth and breadth grew after two AZD1222 doses. Regions left unmutated in variants are reportedly the target of nearly half of spike-specific TCRs. CD4 TCRs linked to vaccination spanned spike, dominating at 160-218 and 743-854.

The V end lost 2 bases, the J end lost 1 base, and 5 bases lay between the germline ends. Germline assignment: CDR1 SGHAT and CDR2 FQNNGV. This CDR3 region has 13 residues. The sequence was collected from an adult in good health. Sequencing was performed on peripheral blood, taken on day 0 of AZD1222 vaccination. V gene TRBV11-2 combines with J gene TRBJ1-2; the D is unclear. CDR3 region: CASSLRINYGYTF. CDR3 DNA: TGTGCCAGCAGCTTACGTATTAACTATGGCTACACCTTC.